This T cell receptor beta chain is from a study of neoadjuvant anti-PD-1 for oral cavity cancer. Overall study results and limits: Post-nivolumab, blood T cell clonality was significantly elevated in non-responders.

V lost 0 bases to trimming and J lost 0 bases, with 7 bases between them. Per the germline V gene, CDR1 is SGDLS and CDR2 is YYNGEE. This CDR3 has 15 amino acids. Patients were newly diagnosed with stage II-IVA oral cavity squamous cell carcinoma without prior systemic or radiation treatment. Assay used: immunoSEQ multiplex PCR; TCRdb lists only in-frame clones, some missing. The profile shows roughly 13,000 clones, about two thirds of them singletons. With respect to this clone: The antigen is unknown.

The source of this sequence is a person aged 35-79 years with oral cavity squamous cell carcinoma. The chain joins TRBV9 to TRBJ1-3; D unresolved. Sample: PBMCs, taken before nivolumab (anti-PD-1) treatment. The CDR3 loop is CASSVGGVSGNTIYF. As DNA, the CDR3 is TGTGCCAGCAGCGTAGGTGGCGTCTCTGGAAACACCATATATTTT.